This TCR beta chain was identified during a study of graft-versus-host responses after intestinal transplantation. The repertoire was sequenced with immunoSEQ multiplex PCR; TCRdb's copy has only in-frame clones and lacks some. The sample has roughly 13,000 clones; roughly a third are singletons. Study results and caveats: Allografts carried high graft-versus-host to host-versus-graft clonal ratios in patients having graft-donor T cell macrochimerism.

Dividing CFSE-low CD3+CD4+ and CD3+CD8+ responders were isolated by sorting after the reaction. This CDR3 has 14 residues. Unmatched junction bases numbered 4, after V lost 5 bases and J lost 1 base. The germline V gene has CDR1 KGHSH and CDR2 LQKENI. The source is a human patient who received an intestinal transplant. Sequenced material: alloreactive CD4+ T cells from a mixed lymphocyte reaction culture, taken before intestinal transplant. As to subset: CFSE-low proliferating T cells sorted from roughly six-day pre-transplant mixed lymphocyte reaction (GvH or HvG direction). The chain uses TRBV18 and TRBJ1-1; the match to TRBD1 covers 7 bases. CDR3 sequence: CASSLGQRNTEAFF. The CDR3 DNA follows: TGTGCCAGCTCATTGGGACAGCGGAACACTGAAGCTTTCTTT. Combining the CDR3 with reference TRBV18 and TRBJ1-1 gives the whole variable domain NAGVMQNPRHLVRRRGQEARLRCSPMKGHSHVYWYRQLPEEGLKFMVYLQKENIIDESGMPKERFSAEFPKEGPSILRIQQVVRGDSAAYFCASSLGQRNTEAFFGQGTRLTVV.